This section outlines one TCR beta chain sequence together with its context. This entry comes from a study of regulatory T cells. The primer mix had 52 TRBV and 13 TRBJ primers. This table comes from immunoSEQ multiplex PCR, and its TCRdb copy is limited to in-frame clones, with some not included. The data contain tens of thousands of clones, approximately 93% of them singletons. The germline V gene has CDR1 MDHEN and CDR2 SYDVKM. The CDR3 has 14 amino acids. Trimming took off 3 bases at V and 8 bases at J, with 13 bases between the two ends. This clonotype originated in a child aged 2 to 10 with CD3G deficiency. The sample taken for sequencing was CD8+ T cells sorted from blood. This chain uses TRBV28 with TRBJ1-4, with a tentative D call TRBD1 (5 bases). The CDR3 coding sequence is TGTGCCAGCAGTTTCGCCGGGGAGGGGGAAAAACTGTTTTTT. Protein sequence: CASSFAGEGEKLFF.